The entry below describes one T cell receptor beta chain. This clone turned up a few times. Its antigen is still unknown. The input lacks base qualities; no much larger clone sits a single base away. This sample stems from a study of blood T cell repertoires in COVID-19 (dated by TCRdb to 2020 to 2022). About the study as a whole: For ImmuneRACE Cohort 3, a participant was defined as recovered based on two consecutive negative NP/OP PCR tests, clearance by a healthcare professional, or resolution of symptoms. Collaborator samples came from the United States, Italy and Spain and covered acute and convalescent phases of COVID-19. The prospective study material was composed of cDNA or gDNA derived from T cells, B-cell-depleted T cells, or PBMCs. The dataset comprised deeply sampled blood TCRbeta repertoires from subjects exposed to, actively infected with, or recovered from COVID-19. The repertoires were made available in a free public database intended to serve as a resource for research on the immune response to SARS-CoV-2. The samples were drawn from two sources: the first 160 participants of the ongoing ImmuneRACE study, and some 1,300 subjects contributed by 6 global collaborators. Sample metadata almost always included a de-identified subject ID, COVID-19 status, age in years and sex. Where available, HLA class I and class II types were taken from metadata supplied by the sample provider and were not determined by assay-based typing. General study outcomes and caveats: Clinical and demographic metadata were provided uncurated, with the amount varying by source and participant.

V ends up 5 bases short and J 4 bases short, with an unmatched junction base count of 5. Including cysteine and phenylalanine, the CDR3 has 14 amino acids. The retained sequence is limited to the CDR3, 42 bases, with the frame set at the first base. According to the germline V gene, CDR1 reads SNHLY and CDR2 reads FYNNEI. TCRbeta CDR3 regions were amplified from genomic DNA by means of the immunoSEQ Assay, a bias-controlled multiplex PCR. As for the original processing: Nucleated cell counts per sample were estimated from amplification of reference gene primers within the assay. Sequence reads were collapsed and filtered to measure the absolute abundance of every unique TCRbeta CDR3 rearrangement. For each sample, productive Simpson clonality was calculated as the square root of Simpson's diversity index over productive rearrangements. Held by TCRdb, this immuneACCESS table contains in-frame sequences only and omits some clones. Under half of the omission traces to an unresolved V gene where checked; the cause of the rest is unknown. V, J and clone size were drawn from that table, and D and trimming were deduced from the DNA. Present in this sample are approximately 250,000 clones, roughly 91% of which were seen just once. Of the sample, over 2% falls within the top ten clones.

Participants in the prospective study were aged about 18 to 95 years, lived in 20 to 25 United States geographic areas, and enrolled through a virtual design. In the prospective study, participants were assigned to cohorts based on the clinical history participants reported in a screening survey and a study questionnaire. Each participant in the prospective study had whole blood, serum and a nasopharyngeal or oropharyngeal swab collected by mobile phlebotomists. Additional blood draws and questionnaires over an approximately two-month period could optionally be provided by prospective study participants. Prospective study blood samples were shipped either frozen or at room temperature before DNA extraction.

The chain joins TRBV2 to TRBJ1-5, with TRBD1 identical over 7 junction bases. The TCR sequence derives from a woman aged 55-70 years in a cohort exposed to, infected with or recovered from COVID-19 (not recorded which). Sequencing was done on a sample of PBMCs or T cells enriched from blood (not recorded which). The CDR3 protein is CASSSRQGNQPQHF. The DNA reads as follows: TGTGCCAGCAGTTCGAGACAGGGTAATCAGCCCCAGCATTTT.